This T cell receptor beta chain was obtained from a study of cytomegalovirus exposure and HLA in healthy donors. Study in general: Both the 120 validation repertoires and the 666 first-cohort repertoires used the same platform, as reported by a later analysis. Points from the study as a whole: Cytomegalovirus-associated status was assigned to some 160 TCR beta chains.

TCRdb's table, derived via immunoSEQ multiplex PCR, lists solely in-frame clones and lacks some. The sample consists of about 120,000 clones, around 87% of them appearing once. Trimming shortened V by 2 bases and J by 3 bases, and 13 bases separated the two germline ends. The length of the CDR3 is 15 residues. Germline lookup yields CDR1 SGHTA and CDR2 FQGNSA. The validation cohort, a group of around 130 subjects, included the donors and was separate from the roughly 700-subject first cohort. Of note for this clone: Its target is not known.

The chain is built from TRBV7-2 and TRBJ2-5; weak D call: TRBD2 (6 bases). The sample consisted of PBMCs. The receptor comes from a woman in her twenties or thirties in good health and CMV-seropositive. CDR3 sequence: CASSLSGTLKETQYF. Written as DNA, the CDR3 is TGTGCCAGCAGCTTATCCGGGACTCTCAAAGAGACCCAGTACTTC.